One T cell receptor beta chain is described in this entry. The study drew participants aged roughly 18 to 95 years from about two dozen US areas. The study assigned cohorts using participant-reported clinical history. The V gene end was trimmed by 2 bases and the J gene end by 7 bases; junction bases not matched to a gene: 8. The CDR3 loop spans 16 amino acids. Germline V CDR1 and CDR2: MNHEY, SVGAGI. This record comes from a study of blood T cell repertoires in COVID-19. Per the authors' pipeline: Researchers report that nucleated cell counts were estimated from reference gene primer amplification. Libraries were prepared by immunoSEQ multiplex PCR; TCRdb keeps only in-frame clonotypes and omits some of them. That table is the source of V, J and clone size, and D and trimming were worked out from the DNA. The repertoire holds hundreds of thousands of clones, with nearly 90% as singletons.

The sequence was collected from a woman younger than 35 with acute COVID-19. Sequencing input: PBMCs or T cells enriched from blood (not recorded which). V usage is TRBV6-5 and J usage is TRBJ2-1, with TRBD1 matching over 10 bases. Written as DNA, the CDR3 is TGTGCCAGCAGTTACCCCAGACAGGGGGCAACTAATGAGCAGTTCTTC. This translates into CASSYPRQGATNEQFF.